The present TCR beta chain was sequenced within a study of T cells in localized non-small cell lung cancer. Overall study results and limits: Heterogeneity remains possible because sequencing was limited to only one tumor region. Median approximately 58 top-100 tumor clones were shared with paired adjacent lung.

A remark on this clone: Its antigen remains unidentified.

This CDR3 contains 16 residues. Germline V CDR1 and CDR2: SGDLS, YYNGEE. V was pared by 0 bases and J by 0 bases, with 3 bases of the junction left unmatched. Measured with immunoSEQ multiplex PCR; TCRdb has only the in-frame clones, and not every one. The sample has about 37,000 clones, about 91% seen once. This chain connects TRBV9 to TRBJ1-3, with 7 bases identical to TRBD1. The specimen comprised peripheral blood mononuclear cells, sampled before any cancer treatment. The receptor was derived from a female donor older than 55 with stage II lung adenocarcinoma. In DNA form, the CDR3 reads TGTGCCAGCAGCGTAGAAGGGGGCCGCTCTGGAAACACCATATATTTT. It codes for CASSVEGGRSGNTIYF.